One sample yielded the 9 T cell receptor beta chains listed below, sequenced in a study of cytomegalovirus exposure and HLA in healthy donors. 60 Vbeta and 13 Jbeta primers were used in PCR. Assay used: immunoSEQ multiplex PCR; TCRdb lists only in-frame clones, some missing. Of about 60,000 clones in the sample, roughly 80% were seen once. Sequencing used PBMCs. The origin of the receptors is a young man in good health and CMV-seronegative.

This clone has just a few counts. The V gene is TRBV9, the J gene TRBJ2-7, with D possibly TRBD2 on 6 matching bases. CDR3 size: 15 residues. The germline gives CDR1 SGDLS, CDR2 YYNGEE. The V end was cut by 0 bases, the J end by 3 bases, with 13 bases between. As DNA, the CDR3 is TGTGCCAGCAGCGTAGACTTAGGGCGGGGCTACGAGCAGTACTTC. This gives the protein CASSVDLGRGYEQYF. Full variable domain (missing parts from reference TRBV9 and TRBJ2-7): DSGVTQTPKHLITATGQRVTLRCSPRSGDLSVYWYQQSLDQGLQFLIQYYNGEERAKGNILERFSAQQFPDLHSELNLSSLELGDSALYFCASSVDLGRGYEQYFGPGTRLTVT.

This rearrangement joins TRBV27 to TRBJ2-7; maybe TRBD1 (6 bases). Germline V lookup: CDR1 MNHEY, CDR2 SMNVEV (reference sequence). The CDR3 totals 15 residues. Trimming took off 2 bases at V and 1 base at J, with 12 bases between the two ends. The CDR3 is CASSLGRGPSYEQYF. For the CDR3, the DNA is TGTGCCAGCAGTTTAGGCAGGGGACCTTCCTACGAGCAGTACTTC.

The rearrangement links TRBV7-3 to TRBJ2-3; TRBD2 matches at 11 bases. The CDR3 extends over 17 amino acids. Trimming removed 1 base from V and 3 bases from J; junction bases left unmatched: 6. In germline, CDR1 is SGHTA, CDR2 FQGTGA. The CDR3 reads CASSLMASGGITDTQYF. Here the CDR3 DNA reads TGTGCCAGCAGCTTAATGGCTAGCGGGGGGATAACAGATACGCAGTATTTT.

V and J are TRBV10-2 and TRBJ1-2, with 7 bases identical to TRBD1. J gave up 4 bases and V 5 bases, and 4 bases lay outside the gene matches. The germline V gene encodes CDR1 WSHSY and CDR2 SAAADI. The CDR3 contains 13 residues. As DNA, the CDR3 is TGCGCCAGCAGTCCCGGGACAGTCTATGGCTACACCTTC. The encoded protein is CASSPGTVYGYTF.

This chain links TRBV25-1 with TRBJ2-5; 8 nucleotides line up with TRBD1. The J call may be wrong; the DNA end is better matched by TRBJ2-7. Germline V lookup: CDR1 MGHDK, CDR2 SYGVNS. This CDR3 region has 13 residues. This CDR3 reads CASKRQGAYEQYF. DNA of the CDR3: TGTGCCAGCAAACGGCAGGGGGCGTACGAGCAGTACTTC.

The chain joins TRBV29-1 to TRBJ1-1; D is possibly TRBD1 (5 bases). Germline-derived CDR1 and CDR2 are SQVTM and ANQGSEA. The ends were cut back, 6 bases at V and 0 bases at J, with 11 bases in the middle. The CDR3 loop spans 13 amino acids. The CDR3 DNA reads TGCAGCGTCTTAGGGGAGGTGAACACTGAAGCTTTCTTT. Its protein is CSVLGEVNTEAFF.

This chain joins TRBV28 and TRBJ2-3, with 8 bases fitting TRBD1. The length of the CDR3 is 16 residues. The junction had 12 bases not matched to a gene; V was cut back by 6 bases and J by 4 bases. The V gene's germline CDR1 is MDHEN and CDR2 SYDVKM. The CDR3 protein is CASRRLRTGQADTQYF. CDR3 bases: TGTGCCAGCAGACGCCTTAGGACAGGGCAAGCAGATACGCAGTATTTT.

The chain carries TRBV5-8 and TRBJ1-6, with 9 bases identical to TRBD1. The V and J ends lost 5 bases and 14 bases, in that order; junction bases with no gene match: 14. The CDR3 is made up of 15 amino acids. CDR1 and CDR2 (germline): SGHTS, YDEGEE. CDR3 nucleotides: TGTGCCAGCAGATACCACGGGACAGGGCTCCCTTCCCTCCACTTT. Its protein is CASRYHGTGLPSLHF.

The chain has TRBV30 and TRBJ1-2; possible D gene TRBD1, 6 bases. There are 13 residues in the CDR3. The V gene's germline CDR1 is GTSNPN and CDR2 SVGIG (reference sequence). Trimming removed 0 bases at V and 10 bases at J, with 15 bases between. The CDR3 DNA sequence: TGTGCCTGGAGTGTTACAGGGAGGGGGATCTACACCTTC. Translating it yields CAWSVTGRGIYTF.